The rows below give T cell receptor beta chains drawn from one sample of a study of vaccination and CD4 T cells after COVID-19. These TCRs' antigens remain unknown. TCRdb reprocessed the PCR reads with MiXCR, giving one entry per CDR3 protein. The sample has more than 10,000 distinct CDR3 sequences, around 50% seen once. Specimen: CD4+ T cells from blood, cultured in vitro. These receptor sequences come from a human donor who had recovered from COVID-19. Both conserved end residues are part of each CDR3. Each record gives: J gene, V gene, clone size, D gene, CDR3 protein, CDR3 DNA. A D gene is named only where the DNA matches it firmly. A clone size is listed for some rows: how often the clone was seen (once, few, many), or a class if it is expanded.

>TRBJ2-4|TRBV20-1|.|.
CSAHQNIQYF
TGCAGTGCACACCAAAACATTCAGTACTTC
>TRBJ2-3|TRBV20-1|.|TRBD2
CSARAARGAGGTQYF
TGCAGTGCTAGGGCCGCCCGCGGAGCGGGGGGTACGCAGTATTTT
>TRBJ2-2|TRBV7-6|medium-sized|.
CASSLSGGVSTGELFF
TGTGCCAGCAGCTTATCTGGGGGCGTGAGCACCGGGGAGCTGTTTTTT
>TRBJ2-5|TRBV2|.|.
CASLLESWGGETQYF
TGTGCCAGCTTACTTGAGTCGTGGGGTGGGGAGACCCAGTACTTC
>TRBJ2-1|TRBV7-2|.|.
CASSLALEQFF
TGTGCCAGCAGCTTAGCTCTTGAGCAGTTCTTC
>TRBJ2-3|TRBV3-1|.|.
CASSQVLDTQYF
TGTGCCAGCAGCCAAGTTTTGGATACGCAGTATTTT
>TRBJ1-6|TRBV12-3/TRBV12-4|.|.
CASSSRPSPLHF
TGTGCCAGCAGTTCGCGGCCTTCACCCCTCCACTTT
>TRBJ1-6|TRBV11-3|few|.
CASSFPYNSPLHF
TGTGCCAGCAGCTTCCCGTATAATTCACCCCTCCACTTT
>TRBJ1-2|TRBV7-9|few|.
CASSLASGGAGGYTF
TGTGCCAGCAGCTTAGCGTCGGGGGGCGCGGGTGGCTACACCTTC
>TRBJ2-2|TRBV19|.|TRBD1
CASSKVLGTGNTGELFF
TGTGCCAGTAGTAAAGTATTAGGGACAGGAAACACCGGGGAGCTGTTTTTT
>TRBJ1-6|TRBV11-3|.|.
CASSLDIARGNSPLHF
TGTGCCAGCAGCTTAGATATCGCCAGGGGTAATTCACCCCTCCACTTT
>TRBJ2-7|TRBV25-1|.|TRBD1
CATTGFGRQPEQGYEQYF
TGTGCCACCACGGGGTTCGGCAGACAACCCGAACAGGGGTACGAGCAGTACTTC
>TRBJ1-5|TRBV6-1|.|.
CASSARGDQPQHF
TGTGCCAGCAGTGCCAGGGGTGATCAGCCCCAGCATTTT
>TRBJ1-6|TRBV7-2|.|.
CASSRWTLRMGNSPLHF
TGTGCCAGCAGCCGCTGGACCCTCAGGATGGGGAATTCACCCCTCCACTTT
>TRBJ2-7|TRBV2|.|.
CASSESPGRGYYEQYF
TGTGCCAGCAGTGAATCGCCGGGGCGAGGATACTACGAGCAGTACTTC
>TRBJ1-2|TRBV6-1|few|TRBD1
CASSEGQGYGYTF
TGTGCCAGCAGTGAGGGACAGGGCTATGGCTACACCTTC
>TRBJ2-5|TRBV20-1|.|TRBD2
CSARSGLAEFQETQYF
TGCAGTGCTAGATCGGGACTAGCGGAGTTCCAAGAGACCCAGTACTTC
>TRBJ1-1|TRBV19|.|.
CASSIRQNTEAFF
TGTGCCAGTAGTATACGCCAGAACACTGAAGCTTTCTTT
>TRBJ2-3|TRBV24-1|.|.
CATSDSGTTQYF
TGTGCCACCAGTGATTCCGGGACTACGCAGTATTTT
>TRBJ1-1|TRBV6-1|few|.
CASTLNRVPNTEAFF
TGTGCCAGCACCCTTAACAGAGTGCCGAACACTGAAGCTTTCTTT
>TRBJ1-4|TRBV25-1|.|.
CASSDGAGVTNEKLFF
TGTGCCAGCAGTGATGGGGCGGGGGTGACTAATGAAAAACTGTTTTTT
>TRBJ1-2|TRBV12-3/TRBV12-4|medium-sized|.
CASRRRGAVRGYTF
TGTGCCAGCAGGCGGCGGGGGGCAGTAAGAGGCTACACCTTC
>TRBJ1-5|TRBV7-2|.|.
CASSLEGGGPNQPQHF
TGTGCCAGCAGCTTAGAAGGCGGGGGACCCAATCAGCCCCAGCATTTT
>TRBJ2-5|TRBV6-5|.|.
CASSYLGSGGETQYF
TGTGCCAGCAGTTATTTAGGCTCTGGAGGGGAGACCCAGTACTTC
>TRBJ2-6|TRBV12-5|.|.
CASGISSGANVLTF
TGTGCTAGTGGGATTTCCTCTGGGGCCAACGTCCTGACTTTC
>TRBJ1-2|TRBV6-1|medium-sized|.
CASTGQFMHGYTF
TGTGCCAGCACCGGGCAGTTCATGCATGGCTACACCTTC
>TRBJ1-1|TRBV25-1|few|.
CASSESTVVRTEAFF
TGTGCCAGCAGTGAATCCACGGTAGTGCGCACTGAAGCTTTCTTT
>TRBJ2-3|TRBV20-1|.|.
CSARWPITDTQYF
TGCAGTGCTAGATGGCCGATCACAGATACGCAGTATTTT
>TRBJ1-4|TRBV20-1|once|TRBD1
CSAGSTGRREKLFF
TGCAGTGCTGGATCGACAGGGCGGCGTGAAAAACTGTTTTTT
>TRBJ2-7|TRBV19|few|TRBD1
CASSLQQGATYEQYF
TGTGCCAGTAGCCTACAACAGGGGGCTACCTACGAGCAGTACTTC
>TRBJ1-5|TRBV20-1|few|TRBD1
CSAGQGKQPQHF
TGCAGTGCTGGACAGGGAAAACAGCCCCAGCATTTT
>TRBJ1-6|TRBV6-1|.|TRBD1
CASSMAGPGTGGPQPLHF
TGTGCCAGCAGTATGGCTGGGCCCGGGACAGGGGGCCCTCAACCCCTCCACTTT
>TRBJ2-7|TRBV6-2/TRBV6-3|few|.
CASSHPTQGLRDEQYF
TGTGCCAGCAGTCACCCCACACAGGGATTGAGAGACGAGCAGTACTTC
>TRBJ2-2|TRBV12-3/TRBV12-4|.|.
CASRAARTGELFF
TGTGCCAGCAGGGCCGCGCGGACCGGGGAGCTGTTTTTT
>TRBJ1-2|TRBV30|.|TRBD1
CAWNLLGQIYGYTF
TGTGCCTGGAATCTCTTGGGACAGATCTATGGCTACACCTTC